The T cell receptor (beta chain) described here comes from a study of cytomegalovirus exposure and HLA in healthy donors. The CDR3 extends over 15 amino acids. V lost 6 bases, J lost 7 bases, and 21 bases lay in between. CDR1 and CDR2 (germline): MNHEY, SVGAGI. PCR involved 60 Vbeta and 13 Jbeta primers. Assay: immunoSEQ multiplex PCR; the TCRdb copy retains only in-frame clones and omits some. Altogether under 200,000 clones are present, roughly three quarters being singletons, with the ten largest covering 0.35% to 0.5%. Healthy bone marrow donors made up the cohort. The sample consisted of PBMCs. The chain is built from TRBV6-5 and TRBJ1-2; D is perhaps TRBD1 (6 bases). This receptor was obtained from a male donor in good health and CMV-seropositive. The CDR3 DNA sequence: TGTGCCAGCAGCTACGGACAGCCGGCAGGAGGTGGCTACACCTTC. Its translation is CASSYGQPAGGGYTF.